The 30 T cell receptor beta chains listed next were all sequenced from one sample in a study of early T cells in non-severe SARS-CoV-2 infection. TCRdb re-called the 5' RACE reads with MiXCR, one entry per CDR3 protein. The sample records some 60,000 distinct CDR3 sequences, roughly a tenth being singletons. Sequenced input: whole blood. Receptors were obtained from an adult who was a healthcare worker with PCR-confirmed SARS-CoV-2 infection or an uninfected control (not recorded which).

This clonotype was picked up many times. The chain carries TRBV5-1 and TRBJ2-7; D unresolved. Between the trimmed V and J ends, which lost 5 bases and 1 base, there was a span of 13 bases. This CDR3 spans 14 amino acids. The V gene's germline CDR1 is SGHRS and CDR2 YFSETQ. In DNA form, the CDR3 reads TGCGCCAGCAGTAAAAGCGCCCTATCCTACGAGCAGTACTTC. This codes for CASSKSALSYEQYF.

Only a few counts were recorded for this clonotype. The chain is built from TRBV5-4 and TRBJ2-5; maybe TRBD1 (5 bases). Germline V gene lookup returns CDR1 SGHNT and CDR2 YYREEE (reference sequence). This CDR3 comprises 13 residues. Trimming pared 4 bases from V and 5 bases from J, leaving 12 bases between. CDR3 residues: CASSPGQAETQYF. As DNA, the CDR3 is TGTGCCAGCAGCCCAGGGCAGGCGGAGACCCAGTACTTC.

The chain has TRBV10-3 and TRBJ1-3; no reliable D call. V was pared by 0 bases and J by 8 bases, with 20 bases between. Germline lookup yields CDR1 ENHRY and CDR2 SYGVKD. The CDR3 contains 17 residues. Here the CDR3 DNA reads TGTGCCATCAGTGAGTCGTTGGCCAGATCTGGTGAATACACCATATATTTT. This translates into CAISESLARSGEYTIYF.

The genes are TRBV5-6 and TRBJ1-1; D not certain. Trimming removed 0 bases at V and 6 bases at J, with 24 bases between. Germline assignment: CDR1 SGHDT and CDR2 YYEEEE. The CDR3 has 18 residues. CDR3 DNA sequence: TGTGCCAGCAGCTTGGTGCCCCGACGGCCGCTTGAACACGCTGAAGCTTTCTTT. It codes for CASSLVPRRPLEHAEAFF.

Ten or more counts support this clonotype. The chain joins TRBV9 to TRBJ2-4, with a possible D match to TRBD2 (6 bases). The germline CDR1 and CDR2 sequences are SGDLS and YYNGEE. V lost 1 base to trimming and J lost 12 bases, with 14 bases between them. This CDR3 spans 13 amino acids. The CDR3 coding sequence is TGTGCCAGCAGCGTACAGGATAGCGGAACTCAGTACTTC. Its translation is CASSVQDSGTQYF.

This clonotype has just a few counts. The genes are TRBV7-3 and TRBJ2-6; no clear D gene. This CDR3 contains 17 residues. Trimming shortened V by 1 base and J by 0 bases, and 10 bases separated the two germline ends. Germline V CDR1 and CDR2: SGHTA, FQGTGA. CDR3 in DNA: TGTGCCAGCAGCTTAATAGACGTGTACTCTGGGGCCAACGTCCTGACTTTC. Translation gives CASSLIDVYSGANVLTF. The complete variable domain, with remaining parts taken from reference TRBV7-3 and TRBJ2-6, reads GAGVSQTPSNKVTEKGKYVELRCDPISGHTALYWYRQSLGQGPEFLIYFQGTGAADDSGLPNDRFFAVRPEGSVSTLKIQRTERGDSAVYLCASSLIDVYSGANVLTFGAGSRLTVL.

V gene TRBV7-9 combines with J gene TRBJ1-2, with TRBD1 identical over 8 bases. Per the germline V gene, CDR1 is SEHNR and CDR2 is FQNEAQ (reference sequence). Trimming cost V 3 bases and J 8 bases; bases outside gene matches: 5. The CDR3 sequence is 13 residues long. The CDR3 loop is CASSLSGGAGYTF. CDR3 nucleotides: TGTGCCAGCAGCTTGTCAGGGGGCGCGGGCTACACCTTC. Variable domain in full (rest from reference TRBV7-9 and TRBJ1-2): DTGVSQNPRHKITKRGQNVTFRCDPISEHNRLYWYRQTLGQGPEFLTYFQNEAQLEKSRLLSDRFSAERPKGSFSTLEIQRTEQGDSAMYLCASSLSGGAGYTFGSGTRLTVV.

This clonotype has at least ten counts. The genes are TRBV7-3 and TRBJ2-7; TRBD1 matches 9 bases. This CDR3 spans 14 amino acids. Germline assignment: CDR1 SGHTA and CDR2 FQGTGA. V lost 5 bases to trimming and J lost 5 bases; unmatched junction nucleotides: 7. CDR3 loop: CASSAGTGTHEQYF. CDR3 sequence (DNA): TGTGCCAGCAGCGCCGGGACAGGGACTCACGAGCAGTACTTC. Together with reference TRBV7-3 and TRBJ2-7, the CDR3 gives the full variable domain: GAGVSQTPSNKVTEKGKYVELRCDPISGHTALYWYRQSLGQGPEFLIYFQGTGAADDSGLPNDRFFAVRPEGSVSTLKIQRTERGDSAVYLCASSAGTGTHEQYFGPGTRLTVT.

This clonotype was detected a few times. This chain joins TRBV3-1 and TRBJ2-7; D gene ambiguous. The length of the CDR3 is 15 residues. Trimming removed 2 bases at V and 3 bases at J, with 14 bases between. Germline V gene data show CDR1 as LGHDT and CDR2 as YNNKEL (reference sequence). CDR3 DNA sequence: TGTGCCAGCAGCCAATCGCCGGACGGCAACTACGAGCAGTACTTC. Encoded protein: CASSQSPDGNYEQYF.

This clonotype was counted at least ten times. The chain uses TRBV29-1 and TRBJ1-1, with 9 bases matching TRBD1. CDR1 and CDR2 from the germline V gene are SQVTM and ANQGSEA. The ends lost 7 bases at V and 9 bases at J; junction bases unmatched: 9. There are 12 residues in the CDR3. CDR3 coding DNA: TGCAGCGGTTCACCGGGACAGGGACAAGCTTTCTTT. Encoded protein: CSGSPGQGQAFF. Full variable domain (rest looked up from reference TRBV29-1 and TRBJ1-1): SAVISQKPSRDICQRGTSLTIQCQVDSQVTMMFWYRQQPGQSLTLIATANQGSEATYESGFVIDKFPISRPNLTFSTLTVSNMSPEDSSIYLCSGSPGQGQAFFGQGTRLTVV.

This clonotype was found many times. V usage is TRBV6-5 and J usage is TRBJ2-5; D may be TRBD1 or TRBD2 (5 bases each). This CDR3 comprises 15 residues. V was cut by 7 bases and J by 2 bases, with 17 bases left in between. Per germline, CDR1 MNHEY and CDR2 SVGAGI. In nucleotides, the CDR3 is TGTGCCAGCACCCCACCGGGACGCTCACAAGAGACCCAGTACTTC. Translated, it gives CASTPPGRSQETQYF.

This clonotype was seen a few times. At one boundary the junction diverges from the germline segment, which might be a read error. The CDR3 coding sequence is TGTGCCAGCAGTCTATCGGACCACTTTCAGCCCCAGCATTTT. Its protein product is CASSLSDHFQPQHF. The chain is built from TRBV27 and TRBJ1-5; no clear D gene. The CDR3 is made up of 14 amino acids. Germline V CDR1 and CDR2: MNHEY, SMNVEV (reference sequence).

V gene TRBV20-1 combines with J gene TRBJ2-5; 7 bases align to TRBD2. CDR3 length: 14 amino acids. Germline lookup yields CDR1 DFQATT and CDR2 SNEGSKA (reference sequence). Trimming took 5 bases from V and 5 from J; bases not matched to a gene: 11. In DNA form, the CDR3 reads TGCAGTGCTCCACGGAGCGGGATGATGGAGACCCAGTACTTC. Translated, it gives CSAPRSGMMETQYF.

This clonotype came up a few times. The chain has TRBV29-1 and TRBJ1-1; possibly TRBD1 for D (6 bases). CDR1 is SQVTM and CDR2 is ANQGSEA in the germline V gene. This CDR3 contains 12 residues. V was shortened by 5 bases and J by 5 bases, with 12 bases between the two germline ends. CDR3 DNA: TGCAGCGTTCCAGGGGCAGGGACTGAAGCTTTCTTT. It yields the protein CSVPGAGTEAFF.

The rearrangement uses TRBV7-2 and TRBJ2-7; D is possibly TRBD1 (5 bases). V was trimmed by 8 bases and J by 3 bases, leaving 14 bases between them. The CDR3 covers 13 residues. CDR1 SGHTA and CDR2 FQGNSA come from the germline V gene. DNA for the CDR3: TGTGCCAGCTCGCGGTCCCAGGGCTACGAGCAGTACTTC. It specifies CASSRSQGYEQYF.

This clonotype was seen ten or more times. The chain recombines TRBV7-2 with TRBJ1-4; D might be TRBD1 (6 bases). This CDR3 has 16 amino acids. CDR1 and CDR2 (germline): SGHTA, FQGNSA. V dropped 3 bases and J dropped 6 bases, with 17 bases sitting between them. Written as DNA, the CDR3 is TGTGCCAGCAGCTTGGGTTATGGGGGCAGCCATGAAAAACTGTTTTTT. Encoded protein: CASSLGYGGSHEKLFF.

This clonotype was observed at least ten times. The CDR3 DNA is TGTGCCAGCAGCTTAATTGTGGATCCGTCCATGGATGAGCAGTTCTTC. It translates to CASSLIVDPSMDEQFF. The rearrangement links TRBV7-9 to TRBJ2-1; no firm D call. The CDR3 contains 16 residues. Per the germline V gene, CDR1 is SEHNR and CDR2 is FQNEAQ (reference sequence). Trimming took off 2 bases at V and 8 bases at J, with 19 bases between the two ends.

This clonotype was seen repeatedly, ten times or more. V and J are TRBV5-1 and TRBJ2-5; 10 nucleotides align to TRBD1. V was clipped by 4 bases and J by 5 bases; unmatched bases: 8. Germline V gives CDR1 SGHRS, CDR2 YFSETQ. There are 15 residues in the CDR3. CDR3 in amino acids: CASSVTATGGETQYF. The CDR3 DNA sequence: TGCGCCAGCAGCGTAACCGCGACAGGGGGCGAGACCCAGTACTTC.

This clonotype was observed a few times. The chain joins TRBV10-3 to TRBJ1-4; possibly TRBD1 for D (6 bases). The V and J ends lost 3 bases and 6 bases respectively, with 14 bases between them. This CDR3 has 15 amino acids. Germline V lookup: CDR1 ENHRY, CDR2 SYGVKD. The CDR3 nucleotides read TGTGCCATCAGTGATAGCCGGGGGCATGATGAAAAACTGTTTTTT. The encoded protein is CAISDSRGHDEKLFF.

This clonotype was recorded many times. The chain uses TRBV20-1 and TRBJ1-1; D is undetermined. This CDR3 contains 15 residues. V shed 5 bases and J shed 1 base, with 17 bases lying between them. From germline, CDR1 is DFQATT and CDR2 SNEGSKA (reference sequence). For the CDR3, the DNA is TGCAGTGCTCCTTGGACTGCAGTGGGGAACACTGAAGCTTTCTTT. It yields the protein CSAPWTAVGNTEAFF.

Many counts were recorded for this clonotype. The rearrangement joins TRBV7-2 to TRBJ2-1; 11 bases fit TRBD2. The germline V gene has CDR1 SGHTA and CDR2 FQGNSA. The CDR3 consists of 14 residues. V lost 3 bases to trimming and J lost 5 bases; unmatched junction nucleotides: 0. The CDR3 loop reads CASSLGLADNEQFF. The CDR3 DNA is TGTGCCAGCAGCTTGGGACTAGCGGACAATGAGCAGTTCTTC.

CDR3 nucleotide sequence: TGTGCCAGCTCACCACGGACAGGGTTCGACACTGAAGCTTTCTTT. It encodes CASSPRTGFDTEAFF. The V and J genes are TRBV18 and TRBJ1-1; TRBD1 matches at 8 bases. CDR1 and CDR2 (germline): KGHSH, LQKENI. The CDR3 has 15 amino acids. The ends lost 1 base at V and 3 bases at J; junction bases unmatched: 4.

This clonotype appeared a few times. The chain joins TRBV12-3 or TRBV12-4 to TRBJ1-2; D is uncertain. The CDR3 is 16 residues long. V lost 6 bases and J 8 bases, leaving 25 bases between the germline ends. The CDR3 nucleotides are TGTGCCAGCAGCTCCCCGCCGGCAGGCCCCTCGGGAGGCTACACCTTC. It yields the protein CASSSPPAGPSGGYTF.

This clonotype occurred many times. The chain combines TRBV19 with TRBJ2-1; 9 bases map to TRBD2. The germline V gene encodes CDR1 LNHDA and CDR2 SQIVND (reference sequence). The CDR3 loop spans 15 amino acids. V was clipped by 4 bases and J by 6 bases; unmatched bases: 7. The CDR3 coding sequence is TGTGCCAGTAGTAGCGGGAGGGCCTGGATCAATGAGCAGTTCTTC. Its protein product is CASSSGRAWINEQFF.

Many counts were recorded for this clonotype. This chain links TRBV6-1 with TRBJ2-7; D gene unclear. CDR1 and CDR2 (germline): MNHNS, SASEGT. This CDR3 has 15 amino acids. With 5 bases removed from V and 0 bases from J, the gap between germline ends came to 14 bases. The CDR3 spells CASSHPAASSYEQYF. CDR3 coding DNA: TGTGCCAGCAGTCACCCGGCGGCTAGCTCCTACGAGCAGTACTTC.

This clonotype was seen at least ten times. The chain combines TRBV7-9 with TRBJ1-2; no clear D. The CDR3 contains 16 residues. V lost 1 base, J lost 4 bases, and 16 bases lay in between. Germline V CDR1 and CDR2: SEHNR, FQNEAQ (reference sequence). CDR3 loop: CASSLGLTRNAYGYTF. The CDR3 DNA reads TGTGCCAGCAGCTTAGGTCTAACACGCAACGCCTATGGCTACACCTTC. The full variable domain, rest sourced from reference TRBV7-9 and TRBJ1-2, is DTGVSQNPRHKITKRGQNVTFRCDPISEHNRLYWYRQTLGQGPEFLTYFQNEAQLEKSRLLSDRFSAERPKGSFSTLEIQRTEQGDSAMYLCASSLGLTRNAYGYTFGSGTRLTVV.

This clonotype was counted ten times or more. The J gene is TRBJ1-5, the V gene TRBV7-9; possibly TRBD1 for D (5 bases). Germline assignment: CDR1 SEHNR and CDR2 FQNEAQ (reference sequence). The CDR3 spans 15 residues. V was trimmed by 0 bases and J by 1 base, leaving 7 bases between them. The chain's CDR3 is CASSLAGASNQPQHF. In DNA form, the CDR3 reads TGTGCCAGCAGCTTAGCAGGGGCGAGCAATCAGCCCCAGCATTTT.

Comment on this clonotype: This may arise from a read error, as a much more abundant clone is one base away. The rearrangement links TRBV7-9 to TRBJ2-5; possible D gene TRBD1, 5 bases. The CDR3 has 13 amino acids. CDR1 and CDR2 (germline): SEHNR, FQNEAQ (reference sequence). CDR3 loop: CAGSLSGAETQYF. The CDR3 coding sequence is TGTGCCGGCAGCTTAAGTGGGGCTGAGACCCAGTACTTC.

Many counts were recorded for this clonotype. CDR3 sequence (DNA): TGTGCCAGCAGTTTAGAGGGGCTTGCCTCCTACAATGAGCAGTTCTTC. Protein: CASSLEGLASYNEQFF. The chain links TRBV12-3 or TRBV12-4 to TRBJ2-1; tentatively, D is TRBD1 (5 bases). Between the trimmed V and J ends, which lost 1 base and 0 bases, there was a span of 10 bases. The CDR3 consists of 16 residues.

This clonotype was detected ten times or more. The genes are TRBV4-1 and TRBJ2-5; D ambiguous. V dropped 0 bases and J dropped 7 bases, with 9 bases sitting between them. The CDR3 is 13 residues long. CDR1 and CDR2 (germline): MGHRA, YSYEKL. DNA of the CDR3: TGCGCCAGCAGCCAAGATAAGGTCGTGACCCAGTACTTC. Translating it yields CASSQDKVVTQYF.